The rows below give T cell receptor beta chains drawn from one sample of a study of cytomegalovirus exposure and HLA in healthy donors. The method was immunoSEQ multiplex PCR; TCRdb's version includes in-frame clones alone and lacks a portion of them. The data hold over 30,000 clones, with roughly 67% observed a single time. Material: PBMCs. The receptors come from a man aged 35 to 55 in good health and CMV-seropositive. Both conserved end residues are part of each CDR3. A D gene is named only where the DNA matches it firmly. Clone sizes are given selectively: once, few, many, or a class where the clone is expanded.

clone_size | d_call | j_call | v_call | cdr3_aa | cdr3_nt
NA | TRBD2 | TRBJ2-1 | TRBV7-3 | CASRTSGGAGYEQFF | TGTGCCAGCAGAACTAGCGGGGGGGCCGGGTATGAGCAGTTCTTC
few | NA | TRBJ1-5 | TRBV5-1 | CASSLSPPVGNQPQHF | TGCGCCAGCAGCTTGTCACCACCGGTGGGCAATCAGCCCCAGCATTTT
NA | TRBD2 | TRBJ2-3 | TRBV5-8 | CASRRTSGNTQYF | TGTGCCAGCAGAAGGACTAGCGGAAATACGCAGTATTTT
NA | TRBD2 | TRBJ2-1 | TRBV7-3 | CASSWTSAENNEQFF | TGTGCCAGCAGCTGGACTAGCGCGGAGAACAATGAGCAGTTCTTC
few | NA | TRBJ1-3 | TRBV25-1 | CASSEPRYSGNTIYF | TGTGCCAGCAGTGAGCCCAGGTACTCTGGAAACACCATATATTTT
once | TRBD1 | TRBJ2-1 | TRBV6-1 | CASSANPGGVRNEQFF | TGTGCTAGCAGTGCGAACCCAGGGGGTGTGCGCAATGAGCAGTTCTTC
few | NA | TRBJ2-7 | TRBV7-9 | CASSLGQATSYEQYF | TGTGCCAGCAGCTTAGGACAGGCGACCTCCTACGAGCAGTACTTC
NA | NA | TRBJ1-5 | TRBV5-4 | CASSSGGGHNQPQHF | TGTGCCAGCAGCTCCGGGGGGGGCCACAATCAGCCCCAGCATTTT
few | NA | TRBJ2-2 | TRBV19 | CASSITGAGELFF | TGTGCCAGTAGTATAACGGGTGCCGGGGAGCTGTTTTTT
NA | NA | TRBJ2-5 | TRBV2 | CASSGQRYQETQYF | TGTGCCAGCAGTGGACAGAGATACCAAGAGACCCAGTACTTC
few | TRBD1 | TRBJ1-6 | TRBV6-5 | CASSYSRQGVSPLHF | TGTGCCAGCAGTTACTCGAGACAGGGGGTTTCACCCCTCCACTTT
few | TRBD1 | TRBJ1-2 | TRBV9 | CASSLDRGNSYTF | TGTGCCAGCAGCCTTGACAGGGGGAATAGCTACACCTTC
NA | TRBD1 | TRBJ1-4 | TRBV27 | CASSLGAGGGEKLFF | TGTGCCAGCAGTTTAGGGGCAGGGGGAGGAGAAAAACTGTTTTTT
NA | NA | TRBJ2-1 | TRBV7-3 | CASSLPGLFNEQFF | TGTGCCAGCAGCTTACCAGGACTCTTTAATGAGCAGTTCTTC
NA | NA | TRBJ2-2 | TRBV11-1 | CASSLDRFITGELFF | TGTGCCAGCAGCTTAGACAGGTTCATCACCGGGGAGCTGTTTTTT
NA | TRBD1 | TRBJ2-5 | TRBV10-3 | CATKTQGAEETQYF | TGTGCCACCAAAACCCAGGGGGCTGAAGAGACCCAGTACTTC
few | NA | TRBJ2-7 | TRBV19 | CASSTRDFANEQYF | TGTGCCAGTAGTACCCGGGACTTCGCGAACGAGCAGTACTTC
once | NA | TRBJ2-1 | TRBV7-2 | CASSLELYNEQFF | TGTGCCAGCAGCTTAGAACTCTACAATGAGCAGTTCTTC
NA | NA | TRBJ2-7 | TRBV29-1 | CSVDTGISYEQYF | TGCAGCGTTGATACAGGTATCTCCTACGAGCAGTACTTC
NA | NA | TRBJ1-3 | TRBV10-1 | CASSERQECSGNTIYF | TGCGCCAGCAGTGAAAGACAGGAATGCTCTGGAAACACCATATATTTT
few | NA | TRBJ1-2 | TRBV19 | CASTTTGSSGGYTF | TGTGCCAGTACCACTACAGGGAGTTCTGGTGGCTACACCTTC
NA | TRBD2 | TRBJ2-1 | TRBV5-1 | CASSLELAGTGHEQFF | TGCGCCAGCAGCTTGGAACTAGCGGGAACGGGGCATGAGCAGTTCTTC
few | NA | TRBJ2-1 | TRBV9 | CASSSPKGGGPSYNEQFF | TGTGCCAGCAGCTCCCCCAAGGGGGGGGGCCCCTCCTACAATGAGCAGTTCTTC
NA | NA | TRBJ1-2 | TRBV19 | CASSTPDPSYGYTF | TGTGCCAGTAGTACCCCAGACCCTAGCTATGGCTACACCTTC
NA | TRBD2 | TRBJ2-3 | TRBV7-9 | CASSGSLGTSDTDTQYF | TGTGCCAGCAGCGGAAGCCTCGGGACTAGCGACACAGATACGCAGTATTTT
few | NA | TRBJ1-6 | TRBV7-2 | CASSEVSSYNSPLHF | TGTGCCAGCAGCGAGGTCAGCTCCTATAATTCACCCCTCCACTTT
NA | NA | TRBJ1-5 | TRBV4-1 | CASSQDGGGRGNQPQHF | TGCGCCAGCAGCCAAGATGGGGGCGGGCGGGGGAATCAGCCCCAGCATTTT
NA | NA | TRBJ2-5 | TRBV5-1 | CASSLAAGGSQETQYF | TGCGCCAGCAGCTTGGCTGCAGGGGGGAGTCAAGAGACCCAGTACTTC
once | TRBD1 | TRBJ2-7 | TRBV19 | CASSIVKGTGGYEQYF | TGTGCCAGTAGTATAGTTAAGGGGACAGGAGGCTACGAGCAGTACTTC
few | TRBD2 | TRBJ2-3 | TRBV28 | CASIAGGPGKDTQYF | TGTGCCAGCATAGCGGGGGGGCCAGGTAAAGATACGCAGTATTTT
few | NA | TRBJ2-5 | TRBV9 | CASSLETGGLTQYF | TGTGCCAGCAGCCTTGAGACAGGCGGGTTGACCCAGTACTTC
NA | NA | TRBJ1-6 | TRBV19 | CASSIGAGQSGSPLHF | TGTGCCAGTAGTATAGGAGCAGGGCAGAGTGGTTCACCCCTCCACTTT
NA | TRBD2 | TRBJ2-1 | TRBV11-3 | CASSSGLAGNEQFF | TGTGCCAGCAGCTCCGGACTAGCGGGGAATGAGCAGTTCTTC
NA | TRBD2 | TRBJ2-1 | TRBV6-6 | CASSYGTSDPNEQFF | TGTGCCAGCAGTTACGGGACTAGCGACCCCAATGAGCAGTTCTTC
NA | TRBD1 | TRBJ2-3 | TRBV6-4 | CASRPDRGADTQYF | TGTGCCAGCAGGCCGGACAGGGGGGCAGATACGCAGTATTTT
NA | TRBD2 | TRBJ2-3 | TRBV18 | CASSPPILAGGHTQYF | TGTGCCAGCTCACCACCCATCCTAGCGGGGGGACATACGCAGTATTTT
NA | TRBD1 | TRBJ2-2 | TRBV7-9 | CAFIPGQPLQNTGELFF | TGTGCCTTCATCCCGGGACAGCCGCTGCAAAACACCGGGGAGCTGTTTTTT
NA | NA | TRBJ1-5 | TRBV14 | CASSHGGGPQHF | TGTGCCAGCAGCCATGGCGGGGGACCCCAGCATTTT
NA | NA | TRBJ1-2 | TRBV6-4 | CASSDSNSGGYTF | TGTGCCAGCAGTGACTCGAACTCCGGTGGCTACACCTTC
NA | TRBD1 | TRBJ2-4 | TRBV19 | CASSTGQVWTKNIQYF | TGTGCCAGTAGTACGGGACAGGTCTGGACCAAAAACATTCAGTACTTC
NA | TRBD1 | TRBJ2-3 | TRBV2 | CASINGQGADTQYF | TGTGCCAGCATTAATGGACAGGGGGCAGATACGCAGTATTTT
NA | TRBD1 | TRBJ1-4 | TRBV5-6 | CASSFRTGVGEKLFF | TGTGCCAGCAGCTTTCGGACAGGGGTGGGTGAAAAACTGTTTTTT
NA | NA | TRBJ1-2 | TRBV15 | CATSRDPAGRPNYGYTF | TGTGCCACCAGCAGAGATCCGGCAGGGCGGCCTAACTATGGCTACACCTTC
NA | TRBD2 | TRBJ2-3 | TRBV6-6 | CASALAGGTDTQYF | TGTGCCAGTGCGCTAGCGGGGGGCACAGATACGCAGTATTTT
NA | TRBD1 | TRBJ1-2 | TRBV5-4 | CASSFPGTGGRGYTF | TGTGCCAGCAGCTTTCCCGGGACAGGGGGCCGGGGCTACACCTTC
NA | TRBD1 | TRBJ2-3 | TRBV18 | CASSPKGQFTDTQYF | TGTGCCAGCTCACCAAAGGGACAGTTCACAGATACGCAGTATTTT